This T cell receptor (beta chain) was retrieved from a study of long-term antiretroviral therapy in people with HIV. A v3.0 immunoSEQ assay was performed at survey level. Sequencing used immunoSEQ multiplex PCR; TCRdb keeps in-frame clones, though not all of them. The table has roughly 29,000 clones, 95% seen once. The CDR3 covers 16 residues. CDR1 ENHRY and CDR2 SYGVKD come from the germline V gene. The V and J ends lost 3 bases and 3 bases respectively, with 16 bases between them. There was at least one pre-ART PBMC sample for each donor, plus at least two post-ART PBMC samples. Participants living with HIV all received treatment in the United States.

The rearrangement uses TRBV10-3 and TRBJ2-3; D may be TRBD1 (7 bases). Material: unsorted PBMCs, obtained 5.3 years after starting antiretroviral therapy. The receptor was derived from a man in his fifties or sixties with HIV. In nucleotides, the CDR3 is TGTGCCATCAGTGAAGGGGCGCAGGGGGGTACAGATACGCAGTATTTT. This codes for CAISEGAQGGTDTQYF.